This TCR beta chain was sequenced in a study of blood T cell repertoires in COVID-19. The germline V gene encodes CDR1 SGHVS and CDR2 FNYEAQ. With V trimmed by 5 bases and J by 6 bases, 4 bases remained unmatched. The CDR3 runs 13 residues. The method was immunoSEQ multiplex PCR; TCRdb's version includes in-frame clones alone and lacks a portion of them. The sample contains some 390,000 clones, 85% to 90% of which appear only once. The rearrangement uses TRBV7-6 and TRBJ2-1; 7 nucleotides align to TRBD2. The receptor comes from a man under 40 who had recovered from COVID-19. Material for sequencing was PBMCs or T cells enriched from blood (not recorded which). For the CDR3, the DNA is TGTGCCAGCAGCCCTAGCGGCCCCAATGAGCAGTTCTTC. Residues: CASSPSGPNEQFF.